These T cell receptor beta chains were read from a single sample in a study of radiation and T cells in renal cell carcinoma. Assay used: immunoSEQ multiplex PCR; TCRdb lists only in-frame clones, some missing. Of about 130,000 clones listed, over 75% are singletons. Sequences were derived from blood, sampled from a patient whose treatment included radiotherapy and nephrectomy. These receptors came from a woman aged 45-60 years with renal cell carcinoma. Both conserved end residues are part of each CDR3. Fields, in order: V gene, D gene, clone size, J gene, CDR3 DNA, CDR3 protein. The D gene is left open where the match is weak. The size of a clone is reported for some rows only, either as once, few or many, or as a class for expanded clones.

v_gene: TRBV30; d_gene: -; abundance: once; j_gene: TRBJ1-2; CDR3nt: TGTGCCTGGAGTGTACATGAGAGGGGTTTTGGCTACACCTTC; CDR3aa: CAWSVHERGFGYTF
v_gene: TRBV4-3; d_gene: -; abundance: once; j_gene: TRBJ2-5; CDR3nt: TGCGCCAGCAGCCAAGTTAACAGTTATTTAGAGACCCAGTACTTC; CDR3aa: CASSQVNSYLETQYF
v_gene: TRBV2; d_gene: TRBD1; abundance: -; j_gene: TRBJ2-7; CDR3nt: TGTGCCAGCAGTCACACAGGGGGTTTGGACGAGCAGTACTTC; CDR3aa: CASSHTGGLDEQYF
v_gene: TRBV5-4; d_gene: -; abundance: -; j_gene: TRBJ1-2; CDR3nt: TGTGCCAGCAGCGGGATTGGGCAGGCAAATTATGGCTACACCTTC; CDR3aa: CASSGIGQANYGYTF
v_gene: TRBV6-6; d_gene: TRBD1; abundance: -; j_gene: TRBJ2-7; CDR3nt: TGTGCCAGCAGTTACCCTCCTGGACAGGGCCGGGAGCAGTACTTC; CDR3aa: CASSYPPGQGREQYF
v_gene: TRBV4-1; d_gene: -; abundance: -; j_gene: TRBJ1-2; CDR3nt: TGCGCCAGCAGCCAAGAAACAGGGTGGGGCTACACCTTC; CDR3aa: CASSQETGWGYTF
v_gene: TRBV5-6; d_gene: TRBD1; abundance: -; j_gene: TRBJ1-4; CDR3nt: TGTGCCAGCAGCTTGACAGGGGTAGGCGAGGAAAAACTGTTTTTT; CDR3aa: CASSLTGVGEEKLFF
v_gene: TRBV6-1; d_gene: -; abundance: -; j_gene: TRBJ2-3; CDR3nt: TGTGCCAGCAGTGAATTTAGCCTCGGCACAGATACGCAGTATTTT; CDR3aa: CASSEFSLGTDTQYF
v_gene: TRBV2; d_gene: TRBD1; abundance: few; j_gene: TRBJ1-4; CDR3nt: TGTGCCAGCACTCATGCCAGAGGGGGCGAAAAACTGTTTTTT; CDR3aa: CASTHARGGEKLFF
v_gene: TRBV6-1; d_gene: -; abundance: -; j_gene: TRBJ2-7; CDR3nt: TGTGCCAGCAGTGAAGTTCAGGGCCACTACGAGCAGTACTTC; CDR3aa: CASSEVQGHYEQYF
v_gene: TRBV18; d_gene: -; abundance: once; j_gene: TRBJ1-1; CDR3nt: TGTGCCAGCTCACCACCAGGAGCAGGAGAAGCTTTCTTT; CDR3aa: CASSPPGAGEAFF
v_gene: TRBV7-7; d_gene: TRBD1; abundance: -; j_gene: TRBJ2-7; CDR3nt: TGTGCTAGCAGCTTAGACAGGGGGCGCGAGCAGTACTTC; CDR3aa: CASSLDRGREQYF
v_gene: TRBV5-6; d_gene: -; abundance: once; j_gene: TRBJ1-1; CDR3nt: TGTGCCAGCAGCTTGGAACAGGGAGTAAGAGCTTTCTTT; CDR3aa: CASSLEQGVRAFF
v_gene: TRBV5-8; d_gene: -; abundance: -; j_gene: TRBJ2-5; CDR3nt: TGTGCCAGCAGCTTGCAGGTTCAAGAGACCCAGTACTTC; CDR3aa: CASSLQVQETQYF
v_gene: TRBV10-3; d_gene: -; abundance: -; j_gene: TRBJ2-1; CDR3nt: TGTGCCATCAACCTGCAGGGTCTGAACAATGAGCAGTTCTTC; CDR3aa: CAINLQGLNNEQFF
v_gene: TRBV7-8; d_gene: -; abundance: -; j_gene: TRBJ1-1; CDR3nt: TGTGCCAGCAGCTTAGACGGGCTTCCTAACACTGAAGCTTTCTTT; CDR3aa: CASSLDGLPNTEAFF
v_gene: TRBV5-5; d_gene: TRBD2; abundance: -; j_gene: TRBJ2-5; CDR3nt: TGTGCCAGCAGCTCCCCCGCGGGGGGCGGACAAGAGACCCAGTACTTC; CDR3aa: CASSSPAGGGQETQYF
v_gene: TRBV11-1; d_gene: -; abundance: -; j_gene: TRBJ2-7; CDR3nt: TGTGCCAGCAGCTTTTCGGGGGTGGGCGAGCAGTACTTC; CDR3aa: CASSFSGVGEQYF
v_gene: TRBV15; d_gene: -; abundance: -; j_gene: TRBJ2-4; CDR3nt: TGTGCCACCAGCAGAGATGAGGGAACAAGAGGGGACTTC; CDR3aa: CATSRDEGTRGDF
v_gene: TRBV18; d_gene: TRBD1; abundance: -; j_gene: TRBJ2-7; CDR3nt: TGTGCCAGCTCACCGGCCGGGACAGGGAGTTACGAGCAGTACTTC; CDR3aa: CASSPAGTGSYEQYF
v_gene: TRBV7-9; d_gene: -; abundance: -; j_gene: TRBJ2-4; CDR3nt: -; CDR3aa: CASSFLWTGGNIQYF
v_gene: TRBV4-2; d_gene: -; abundance: -; j_gene: TRBJ1-1; CDR3nt: TGTGCCAGCAGCCAAGTGGGGAGGGCCACTGAAGCTTTCTTT; CDR3aa: CASSQVGRATEAFF
v_gene: TRBV5-1; d_gene: -; abundance: -; j_gene: TRBJ1-4; CDR3nt: TGCGCCAGCAGCTTTTCGGATGCAACTAATGAAAAACTGTTTTTT; CDR3aa: CASSFSDATNEKLFF
v_gene: TRBV4-1; d_gene: TRBD2; abundance: -; j_gene: TRBJ2-2; CDR3nt: TGCGCCAGCAGCCCGGCGGGGGGTGCCACCGGGGAGCTGTTTTTT; CDR3aa: CASSPAGGATGELFF
v_gene: TRBV6-6; d_gene: -; abundance: -; j_gene: TRBJ2-7; CDR3nt: TGTGCCAGCAGTTGGGGGCAGGGCTCCTACGAGCAGTACTTC; CDR3aa: CASSWGQGSYEQYF